The T cell receptor (beta chain) described here comes from a study of T cells in localized non-small cell lung cancer. Germline-derived CDR1 and CDR2 are SGHTS and YDEGEE. V gave up 3 bases and J gave up 4 bases, with 10 bases separating them. The CDR3 runs to 13 residues. Comments on this clone: The antigen remains undetermined.

TCRdb's table, derived via immunoSEQ multiplex PCR, lists solely in-frame clones and lacks some. The sample has roughly 76,000 clones, around three quarters seen once; the top ten hold about 19%. General study points: For the top 100 tumor clones, a median roughly 56 also appeared in adjacent lung. As only one tumor region underwent sequencing, heterogeneity remains possible. The highest T cell clonality was in uninvolved adjacent lung, above tumor. Greater blood T cell density accompanied longer overall survival.

The receptor was derived from a man between 40 and 75 years old with stage II squamous cell lung carcinoma. The sequences come from PBMCs, collected before any cancer treatment. The chain is built from TRBV5-8 and TRBJ2-5; D is perhaps TRBD2 (6 bases). In nucleotides, the CDR3 is TGTGCCAGCAGCTCCCCGGGGGTAGAGACCCAGTACTTC. Its translation is CASSSPGVETQYF.